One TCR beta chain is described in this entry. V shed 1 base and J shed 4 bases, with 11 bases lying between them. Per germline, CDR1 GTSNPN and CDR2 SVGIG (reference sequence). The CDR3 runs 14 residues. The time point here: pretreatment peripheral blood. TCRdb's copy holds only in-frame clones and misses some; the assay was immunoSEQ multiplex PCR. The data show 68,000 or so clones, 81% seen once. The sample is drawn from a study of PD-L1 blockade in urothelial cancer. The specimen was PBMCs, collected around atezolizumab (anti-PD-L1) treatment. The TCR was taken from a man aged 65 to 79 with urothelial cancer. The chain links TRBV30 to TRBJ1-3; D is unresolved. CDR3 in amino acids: CAWSDGGLGNTIYF. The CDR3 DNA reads TGTGCCTGGAGTGATGGTGGACTCGGAAACACCATATATTTT. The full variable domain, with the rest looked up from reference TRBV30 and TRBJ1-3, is SQTIHQWPATLVQPVGSPLSLECTVEGTSNPNLYWYRQAAGRGLQLLFYSVGIGQISSEVPQNLSASRPQDRQFILSSKKLLLSDSGFYLCAWSDGGLGNTIYFGEGSWLTVV.